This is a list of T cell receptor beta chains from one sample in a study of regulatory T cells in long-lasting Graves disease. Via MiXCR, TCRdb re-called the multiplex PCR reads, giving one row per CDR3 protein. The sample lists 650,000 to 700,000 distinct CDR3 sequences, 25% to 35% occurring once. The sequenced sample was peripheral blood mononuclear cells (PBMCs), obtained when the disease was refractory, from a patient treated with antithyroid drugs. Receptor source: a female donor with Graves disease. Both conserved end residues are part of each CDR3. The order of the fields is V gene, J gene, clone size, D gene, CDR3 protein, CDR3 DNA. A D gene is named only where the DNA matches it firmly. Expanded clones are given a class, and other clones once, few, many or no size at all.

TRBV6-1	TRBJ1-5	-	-	CASSPERGWGNQPQHF	TGTGCCAGCAGCCCCGAGCGGGGATGGGGCAATCAGCCCCAGCATTTT
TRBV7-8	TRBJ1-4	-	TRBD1	CASSSGQGGREKLFF	TGTGCCAGCAGCTCCGGACAGGGAGGGAGAGAAAAACTGTTTTTT
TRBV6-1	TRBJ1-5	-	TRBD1	CASSDSGTENQPQHF	TGTGCCAGCAGTGACTCGGGGACAGAAAATCAGCCCCAGCATTTT
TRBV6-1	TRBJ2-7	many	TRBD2	CASRTSGLGLAQYF	TGTGCCAGCAGAACCTCGGGACTAGGCCTCGCGCAGTACTTC
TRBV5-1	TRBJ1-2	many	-	CASSLASNYGYTF	TGTGCCAGCAGCTTAGCATCAAACTATGGCTACACCTTC
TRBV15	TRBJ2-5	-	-	CATSRDRGTGETQYF	TGTGCCACCAGCAGAGATCGCGGAACGGGTGAGACCCAGTACTTC
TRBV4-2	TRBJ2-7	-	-	CASSQELQSKVYEQYF	TGTGCCAGCAGCCAAGAACTACAATCGAAGGTCTACGAGCAGTACTTC
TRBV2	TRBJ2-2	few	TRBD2	CASSVTAGEVGELFF	TGTGCCAGCAGTGTGACAGCGGGAGAGGTCGGGGAGCTGTTTTTT
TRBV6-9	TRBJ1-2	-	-	CASSYWIGGGSYGYTF	TGTGCCAGCAGTTACTGGATCGGCGGGGGCAGCTATGGCTACACCTTC
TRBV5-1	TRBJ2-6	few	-	CASRTPQTGSGANVLTF	TGCGCCAGCAGAACCCCACAGACAGGCTCTGGGGCCAACGTCCTGACTTTC
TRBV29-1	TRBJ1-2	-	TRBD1	CSVGGQDSSYGYTF	TGCAGCGTTGGGGGACAGGATTCTTCCTATGGCTACACCTTC
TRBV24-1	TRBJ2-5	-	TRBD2	CATSEPGLAGGRPAQETQYF	TGTGCCACCAGTGAACCGGGACTAGCGGGAGGCCGCCCGGCGCAAGAGACCCAGTACTTC
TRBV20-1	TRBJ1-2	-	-	CSARAWQLGRGYTF	TGCAGTGCTAGAGCGTGGCAGCTAGGGAGGGGCTACACCTTC
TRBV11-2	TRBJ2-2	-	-	CASSQSIIGGRAHTGELFF	TGTGCCAGCAGCCAGAGCATAATAGGGGGGAGGGCACACACCGGGGAGCTGTTTTTT
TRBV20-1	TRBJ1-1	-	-	CSARDMGRNTEAFF	TGCAGTGCTAGAGATATGGGGAGGAATACTGAAGCTTTCTTT
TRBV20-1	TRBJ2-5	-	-	CSAREDAPHVF	TGCAGTGCTAGAGAAGACGCCCCTCATGTCTTC
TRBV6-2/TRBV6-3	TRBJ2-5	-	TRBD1	CASSYGTGDQETQYF	TGTGCCAGCAGTTACGGGACAGGGGACCAAGAGACCCAGTACTTC
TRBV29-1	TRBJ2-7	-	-	CSVIGPGSYEQYF	TGCAGCGTCATCGGTCCAGGGTCCTACGAGCAGTACTTC
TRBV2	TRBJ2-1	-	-	CASKEGGSTYNERFF	TGTGCCAGCAAGGAAGGGGGGAGCACCTACAATGAGCGGTTCTTC
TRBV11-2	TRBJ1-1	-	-	CASSLGGGGEAFF	TGTGCCAGCAGCTTAGGGGGTGGGGGTGAAGCTTTCTTT
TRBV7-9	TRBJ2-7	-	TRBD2	CASSASLSGSSYEQYF	TGTGCCAGCAGCGCGTCCCTTAGCGGGAGCTCCTACGAGCAGTACTTC
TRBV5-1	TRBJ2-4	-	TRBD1	CASSLALGRGLGRHIQYF	TGTGCCAGCAGCTTGGCATTGGGCAGGGGGCTGGGCAGGCACATTCAGTACTTC
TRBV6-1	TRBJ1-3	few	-	CASKRGWEAGNTIYF	TGTGCCAGCAAAAGGGGGTGGGAGGCTGGAAACACCATATATTTT
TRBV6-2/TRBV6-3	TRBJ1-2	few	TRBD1	CASSEPGQLEGYTF	TGTGCCAGCAGTGAGCCGGGACAGCTTGAGGGCTACACCTTC
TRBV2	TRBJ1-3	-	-	CASSALQGAGNTIYF	TGTGCCAGCAGTGCCCTACAGGGAGCTGGAAACACCATATATTTT
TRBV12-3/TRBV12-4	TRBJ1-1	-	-	CASRGGGSSEAFF	TGTGCCAGCAGGGGGGGGGGTTCGAGTGAAGCTTTCTTT
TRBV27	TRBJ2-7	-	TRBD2	CASSPQPGLAYEQYF	TGTGCCAGCAGTCCCCAGCCGGGACTAGCCTACGAGCAGTACTTC
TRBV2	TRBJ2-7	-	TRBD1	CASSEGDRSLYEQYF	TGTGCCAGCAGTGAAGGGGACAGATCACTCTACGAGCAGTACTTC
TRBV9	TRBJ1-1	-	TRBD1	CASGRTGNSEAFF	TGTGCCAGCGGCAGGACAGGGAACTCTGAAGCTTTCTTT
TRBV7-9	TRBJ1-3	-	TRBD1	CASSSLRGQGGGNTIYF	TGTGCCAGCAGCTCCCTTCGGGGACAGGGCGGGGGAAACACCATATATTTT
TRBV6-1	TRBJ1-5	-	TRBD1	CATASTGNQPQHF	TGTGCCACCGCGTCGACAGGGAATCAGCCCCAGCATTTT